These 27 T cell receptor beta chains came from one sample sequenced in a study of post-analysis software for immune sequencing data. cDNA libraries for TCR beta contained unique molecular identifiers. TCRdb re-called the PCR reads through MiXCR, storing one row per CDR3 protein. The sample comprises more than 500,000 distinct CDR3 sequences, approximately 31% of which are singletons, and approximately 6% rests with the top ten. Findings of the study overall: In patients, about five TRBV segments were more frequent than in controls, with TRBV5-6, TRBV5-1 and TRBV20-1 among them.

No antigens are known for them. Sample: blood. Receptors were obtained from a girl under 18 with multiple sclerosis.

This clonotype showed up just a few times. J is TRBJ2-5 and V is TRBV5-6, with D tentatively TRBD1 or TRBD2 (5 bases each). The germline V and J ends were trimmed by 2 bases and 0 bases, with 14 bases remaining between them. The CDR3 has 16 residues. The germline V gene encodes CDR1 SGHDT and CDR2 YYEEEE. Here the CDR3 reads CASSFRRETYQETQYF. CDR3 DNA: TGTGCCAGCAGCTTTCGCAGGGAGACGTACCAAGAGACCCAGTACTTC.

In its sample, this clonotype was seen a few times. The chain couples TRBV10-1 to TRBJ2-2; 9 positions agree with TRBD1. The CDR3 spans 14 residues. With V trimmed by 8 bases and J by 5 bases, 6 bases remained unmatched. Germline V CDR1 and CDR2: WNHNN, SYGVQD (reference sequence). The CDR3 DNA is TGCGCCAGCGGACGACAGGGGGGAACCGGGGAGCTGTTTTTT. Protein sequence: CASGRQGGTGELFF.

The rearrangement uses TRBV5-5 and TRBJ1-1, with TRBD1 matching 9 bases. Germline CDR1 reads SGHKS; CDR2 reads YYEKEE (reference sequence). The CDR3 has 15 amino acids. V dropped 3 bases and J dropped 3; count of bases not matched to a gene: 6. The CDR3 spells CASSWNRGLDTEAFF. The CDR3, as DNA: TGTGCCAGCAGCTGGAACAGGGGGCTCGACACTGAAGCTTTCTTT.

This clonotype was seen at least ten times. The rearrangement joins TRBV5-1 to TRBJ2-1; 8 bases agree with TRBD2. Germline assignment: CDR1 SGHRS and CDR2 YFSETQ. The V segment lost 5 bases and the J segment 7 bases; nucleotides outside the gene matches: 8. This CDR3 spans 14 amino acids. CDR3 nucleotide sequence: TGCGCCAGCAGTGCCGGGGGGGCCGGGAATGAGCAGTTCTTC. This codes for CASSAGGAGNEQFF.

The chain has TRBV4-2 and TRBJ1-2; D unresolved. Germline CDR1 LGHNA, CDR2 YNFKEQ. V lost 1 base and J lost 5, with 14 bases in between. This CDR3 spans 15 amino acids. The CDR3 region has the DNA TGTGCCAGCAGCCAAGCCTTGGAGGGCGGTTATGGCTACACCTTC. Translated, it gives CASSQALEGGYGYTF.

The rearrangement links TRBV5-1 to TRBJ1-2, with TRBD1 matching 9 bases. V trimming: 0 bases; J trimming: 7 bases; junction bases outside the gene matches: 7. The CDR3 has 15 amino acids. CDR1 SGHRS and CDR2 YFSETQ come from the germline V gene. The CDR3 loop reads CASSLGTGAIAGYTF. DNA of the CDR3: TGCGCCAGCAGCTTGGGGACAGGGGCGATCGCTGGCTACACCTTC. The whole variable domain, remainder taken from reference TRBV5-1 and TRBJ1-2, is KAGVTQTPRYLIKTRGQQVTLSCSPISGHRSVSWYQQTPGQGLQFLFEYFSETQRNKGNFPGRFSGRQFSNSRSEMNVSTLELGDSALYLCASSLGTGAIAGYTFGSGTRLTVV.

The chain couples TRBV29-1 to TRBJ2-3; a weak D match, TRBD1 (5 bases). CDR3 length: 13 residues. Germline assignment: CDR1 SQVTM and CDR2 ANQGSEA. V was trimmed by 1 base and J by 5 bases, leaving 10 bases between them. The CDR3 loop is CSVEANRGDTQYF. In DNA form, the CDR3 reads TGCAGCGTTGAAGCTAATAGGGGAGATACGCAGTATTTT.

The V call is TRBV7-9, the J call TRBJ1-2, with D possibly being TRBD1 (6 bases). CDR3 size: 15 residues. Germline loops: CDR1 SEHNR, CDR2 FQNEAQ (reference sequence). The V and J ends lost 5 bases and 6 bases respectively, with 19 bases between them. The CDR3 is CASSPSNRGLNGYTF. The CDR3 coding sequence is TGTGCCAGCAGCCCATCCAACCGGGGGCTGAATGGCTACACCTTC.

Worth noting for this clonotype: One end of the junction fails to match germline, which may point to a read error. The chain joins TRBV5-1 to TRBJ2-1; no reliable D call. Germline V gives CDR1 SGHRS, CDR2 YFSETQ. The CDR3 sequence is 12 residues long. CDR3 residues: CASSLADKEQFF. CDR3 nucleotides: TGCGCCAGCAGCTTGGCCGACAAGGAGCAGTTCTTC. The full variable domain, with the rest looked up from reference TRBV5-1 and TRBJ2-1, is KAGVTQTPRYLIKTRGQQVTLSCSPISGHRSVSWYQQTPGQGLQFLFEYFSETQRNKGNFPGRFSGRQFSNSRSEMNVSTLELGDSALYLCASSLADKEQFFGPGTRLTVL.

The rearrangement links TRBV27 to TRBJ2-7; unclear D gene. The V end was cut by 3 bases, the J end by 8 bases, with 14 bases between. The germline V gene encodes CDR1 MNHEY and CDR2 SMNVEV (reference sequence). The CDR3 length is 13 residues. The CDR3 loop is CASSFLLDPKQYF. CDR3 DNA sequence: TGTGCCAGCAGTTTTCTGCTGGACCCTAAGCAGTACTTC.

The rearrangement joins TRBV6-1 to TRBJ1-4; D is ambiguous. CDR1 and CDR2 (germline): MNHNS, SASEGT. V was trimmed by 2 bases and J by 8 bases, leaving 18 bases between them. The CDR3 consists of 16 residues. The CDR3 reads CASSESQVGRREKLFF. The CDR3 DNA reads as TGTGCCAGCAGTGAATCCCAGGTGGGAAGGAGGGAAAAACTGTTTTTT.

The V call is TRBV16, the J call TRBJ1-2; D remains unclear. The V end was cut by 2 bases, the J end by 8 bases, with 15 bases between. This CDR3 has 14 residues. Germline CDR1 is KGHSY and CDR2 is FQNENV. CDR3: CASSQAPGTSGYTF. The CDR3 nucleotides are TGTGCCAGCAGCCAAGCGCCCGGCACCTCCGGCTACACCTTC.

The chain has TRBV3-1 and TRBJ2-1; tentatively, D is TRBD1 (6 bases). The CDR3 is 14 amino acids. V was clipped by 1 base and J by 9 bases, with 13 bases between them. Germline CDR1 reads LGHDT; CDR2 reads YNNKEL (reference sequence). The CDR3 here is CASSQVGAQGEQFF. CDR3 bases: TGTGCCAGCAGCCAAGTGGGGGCCCAGGGTGAGCAGTTCTTC.

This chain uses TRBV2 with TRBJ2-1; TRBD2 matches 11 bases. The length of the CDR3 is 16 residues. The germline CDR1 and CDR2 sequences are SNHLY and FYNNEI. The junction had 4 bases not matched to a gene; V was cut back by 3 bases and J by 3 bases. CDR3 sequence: CASSETSGVIYNEQFF. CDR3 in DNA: TGTGCCAGCAGTGAGACTAGCGGGGTGATCTACAATGAGCAGTTCTTC.

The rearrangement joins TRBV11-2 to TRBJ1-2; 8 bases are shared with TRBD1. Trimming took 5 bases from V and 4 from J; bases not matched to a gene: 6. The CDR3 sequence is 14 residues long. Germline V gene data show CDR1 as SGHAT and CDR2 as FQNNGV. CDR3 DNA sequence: TGTGCCAGCAGCGTTCCACAGGGGGTCTATGGCTACACCTTC. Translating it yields CASSVPQGVYGYTF.

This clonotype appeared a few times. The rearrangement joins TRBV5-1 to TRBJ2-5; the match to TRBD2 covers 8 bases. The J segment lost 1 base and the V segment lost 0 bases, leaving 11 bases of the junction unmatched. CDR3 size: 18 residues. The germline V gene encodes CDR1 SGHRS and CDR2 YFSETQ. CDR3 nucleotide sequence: TGCGCCAGCAGCTTGGAGGTCTGGCCTAGCGGGTCCCAAGAGACCCAGTACTTC. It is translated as CASSLEVWPSGSQETQYF. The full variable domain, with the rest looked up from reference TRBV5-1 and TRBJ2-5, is KAGVTQTPRYLIKTRGQQVTLSCSPISGHRSVSWYQQTPGQGLQFLFEYFSETQRNKGNFPGRFSGRQFSNSRSEMNVSTLELGDSALYLCASSLEVWPSGSQETQYFGPGTRLLVL.

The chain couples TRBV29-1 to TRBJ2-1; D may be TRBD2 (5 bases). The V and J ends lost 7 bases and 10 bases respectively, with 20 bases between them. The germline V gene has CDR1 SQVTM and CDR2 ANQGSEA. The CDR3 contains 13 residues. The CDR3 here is CSAAVSVSGEQFF. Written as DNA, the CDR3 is TGCAGCGCTGCCGTCAGCGTGAGCGGAGAGCAGTTCTTC.

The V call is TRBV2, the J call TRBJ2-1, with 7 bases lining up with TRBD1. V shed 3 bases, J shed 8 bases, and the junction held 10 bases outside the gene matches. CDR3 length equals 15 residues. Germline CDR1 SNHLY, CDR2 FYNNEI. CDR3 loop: CASSERRKGAHEQFF. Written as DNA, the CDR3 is TGTGCCAGCAGTGAGCGGCGGAAGGGGGCCCATGAGCAGTTCTTC.

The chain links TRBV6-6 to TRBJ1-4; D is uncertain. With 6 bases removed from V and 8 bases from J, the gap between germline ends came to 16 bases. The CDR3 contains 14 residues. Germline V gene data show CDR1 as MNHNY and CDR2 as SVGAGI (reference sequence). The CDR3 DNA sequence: TGTGCCAGCAGACCGGCCCACCTAGGAGAAAAACTGTTTTTT. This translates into CASRPAHLGEKLFF.

DNA of the CDR3: TGTGCCACCAGCAGGGTGGCGGGTTTAGAGACCCAGTACTTC. Protein product: CATSRVAGLETQYF. The rearrangement joins TRBV15 to TRBJ2-5; D perhaps matches TRBD2 (5 bases). Trimming pared 3 bases from V and 4 bases from J, leaving 12 bases between. The germline CDR1 and CDR2 sequences are LNHNV and YYDKDF (reference sequence). The CDR3 is 14 residues long.

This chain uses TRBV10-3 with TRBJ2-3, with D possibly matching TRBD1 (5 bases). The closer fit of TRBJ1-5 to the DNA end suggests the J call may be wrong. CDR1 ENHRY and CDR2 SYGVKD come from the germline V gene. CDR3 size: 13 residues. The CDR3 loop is CATRSGVTQPQHF. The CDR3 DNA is TGTGCCACGAGGTCGGGGGTCACTCAGCCCCAGCATTTT.

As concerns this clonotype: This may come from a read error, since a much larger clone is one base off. CDR3 bases: TGTGCCAGCAGCCCGGAACAGGGAAGGGCCTCGAACACTGAAGCTTTCTTT. It encodes CASSPEQGRASNTEAFF. The gene calls are TRBV7-2 and TRBJ1-1; the D gene is possibly TRBD1 (6 bases). This CDR3 is built from 17 residues. Trimming removed 5 bases from V and 1 base from J, with 20 bases in between. Germline V CDR1 and CDR2: SGHTA, FQGNSA.

As DNA, the CDR3 is TGCGCCAGCAGCCGGACTGAGGGGGGGCTTGATGAGCAGTTCTTC. Translating gives CASSRTEGGLDEQFF. This chain links TRBV4-1 with TRBJ2-1, with TRBD2 as a possible D gene (7 bases). CDR3 length equals 15 residues. The V end was cut by 4 bases, the J end by 8 bases, with 18 bases between. CDR1 and CDR2 from the germline V gene are MGHRA and YSYEKL.

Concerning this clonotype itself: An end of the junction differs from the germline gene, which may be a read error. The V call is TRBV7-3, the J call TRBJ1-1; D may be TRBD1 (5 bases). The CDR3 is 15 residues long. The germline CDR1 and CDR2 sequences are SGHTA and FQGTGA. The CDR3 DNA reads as TGTGCCGGCAGCCCCCCGGGTGCGGGGGAAGCTGAAGCTTTCTTT. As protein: CAGSPPGAGEAEAFF.

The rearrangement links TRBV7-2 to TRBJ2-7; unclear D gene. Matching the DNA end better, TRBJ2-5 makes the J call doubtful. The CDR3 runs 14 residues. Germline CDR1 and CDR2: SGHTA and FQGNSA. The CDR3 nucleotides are TGTGCCAGCAGTGTAGCTGGCCCCAGCGAGACCCAGTACTTC. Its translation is CASSVAGPSETQYF.

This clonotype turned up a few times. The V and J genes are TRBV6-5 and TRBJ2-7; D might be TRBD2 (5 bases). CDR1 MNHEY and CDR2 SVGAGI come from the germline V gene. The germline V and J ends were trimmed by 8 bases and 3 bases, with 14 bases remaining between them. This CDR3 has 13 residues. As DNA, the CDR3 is TGTGCCAGCGGGAGAACAACTGACTACGAGCAGTACTTC. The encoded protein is CASGRTTDYEQYF.

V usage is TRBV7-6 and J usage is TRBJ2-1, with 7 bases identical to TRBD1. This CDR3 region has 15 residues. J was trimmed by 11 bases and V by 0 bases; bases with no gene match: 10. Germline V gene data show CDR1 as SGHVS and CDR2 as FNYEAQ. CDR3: CASSLAVTGENKQFF. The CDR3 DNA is TGTGCCAGCAGCTTAGCCGTTACAGGGGAGAATAAGCAGTTCTTC.